These 9 T cell receptor beta chains originate from one sample sequenced in a study of T cell responses to AZD1222 COVID-19 vaccine. TCRdb's copy holds only in-frame clones and misses some; the assay was immunoSEQ multiplex PCR. The table shows 80,000 to 95,000 clones, with almost 90% occurring only once. The input for sequencing was peripheral blood, taken 28 days after the second AZD1222 dose. These receptors were taken from an adult who received the AZD1222 COVID-19 vaccine.

This chain uses TRBV4-3 with TRBJ2-7, with TRBD2 matching 12 bases. There are 15 residues in the CDR3. Germline-derived CDR1 and CDR2 are LGHNA and YSLEER. After removal of 1 base from V and 3 bases from J, the junction contained 1 base not matched to a gene. The CDR3 reads CASSQGTSGIYEQYF. CDR3 nucleotide sequence: TGCGCCAGCAGCCAAGGGACTAGCGGGATCTACGAGCAGTACTTC.

V is TRBV19 and J is TRBJ1-5; a weak D match, TRBD1 (5 bases). Trimming shortened V by 3 bases and J by 2 bases, and 11 bases separated the two germline ends. The CDR3 length is 15 residues. Germline lookup yields CDR1 LNHDA and CDR2 SQIVND (reference sequence). CDR3 sequence: CASSMGGRGNQPQHF. The DNA for the CDR3 is TGTGCCAGTAGTATGGGGGGTAGGGGCAATCAGCCCCAGCATTTT.

This sequence joins TRBV12-5 and TRBJ2-2; 7 nucleotides match TRBD2. Germline-derived CDR1 and CDR2 are LGHNT and FRNRAP. The length of the CDR3 is 12 residues. The DNA for the CDR3 is TGTGCCGCGGGGGTGGGGACCGGGGAGCTGTTTTTT. Encoded protein: CAAGVGTGELFF.

J is TRBJ1-1 and V is TRBV21-1. TRBV21-1 is a pseudogene. The CDR3 is 15 residues long. CDR3 nucleotides: TGTGCCAGCAGCCTAAGGGGGGGGAGGAACACTGAAGCTTTCTTT. Protein: CASSLRGGRNTEAFF.

This clone has only a few counts. As DNA, the CDR3 is TGTGCCAGCAGCTTGGGGGCAGGGAGTACTGAAGCTTTCTTT. As protein: CASSLGAGSTEAFF. The chain carries TRBV5-6 and TRBJ1-1; TRBD1 is a possible D gene (5 bases). Germline-derived CDR1 and CDR2 are SGHDT and YYEEEE. Deletions cut 0 bases from V and 5 bases from J, with 11 bases between. The CDR3 has 14 residues.

This chain connects TRBV18 to TRBJ1-4, with 7 nucleotides matching TRBD1. CDR1 and CDR2 from the germline V gene are KGHSH and LQKENI. The CDR3 consists of 14 residues. Losses at the gene ends were 3 bases for V and 8 bases for J; bases not matched to a gene: 6. The CDR3 DNA is TGTGCCAGCTCACCCGACAGGGTAAAGGAAAAACTGTTTTTT. Protein: CASSPDRVKEKLFF.

This clone was counted a single time. The V gene is TRBV3-1 (or the pseudogene TRBV3-2), the J gene TRBJ1-1, with no clear D. This CDR3 is built from 13 residues. Between the trimmed V and J ends, which lost 1 base and 3 bases, there was a span of 6 bases. CDR1 LGHDT and CDR2 YNNKEL come from the germline V gene (reference sequence). The CDR3 region is CASSQVAHTEAFF. Here the CDR3 DNA reads TGTGCCAGCAGCCAAGTTGCACACACTGAAGCTTTCTTT.

This sequence joins TRBV6-2 or TRBV6-3 and TRBJ2-5; 11 nucleotides agree with TRBD2. Germline V lookup: CDR1 MNHEY, CDR2 SVGEGT. Germline trimming cut 6 bases from V and 5 bases from J; bases unmatched to any gene: 8. The CDR3 is 15 amino acids. The CDR3 DNA reads as TGTGCCAGCAGCCCACTAGCGGGAGTACGTGAGACCCAGTACTTC. This translates into CASSPLAGVRETQYF.

The chain couples TRBV19 to TRBJ1-1; TRBD1 matches 7 bases. Germline trimming cut 6 bases from V and 0 bases from J; bases unmatched to any gene: 1. The germline CDR1 and CDR2 sequences are LNHDA and SQIVND (reference sequence). The CDR3 covers 13 residues. The CDR3 bases are TGTGCCAGTAGGGACAGGTTGAACACTGAAGCTTTCTTT. Its protein is CASRDRLNTEAFF. Filled out from reference TRBV19 and TRBJ1-1, the complete variable domain reads DGGITQSPKYLFRKEGQNVTLSCEQNLNHDAMYWYRQDPGQGLRLIYYSQIVNDFQKGDIAEGYSVSREKKESFPLTVTSAQKNPTAFYLCASRDRLNTEAFFGQGTRLTVV.